These T cell receptor beta chains were read from a single sample in a study of blood T cell repertoires in COVID-19. Sequencing was performed with immunoSEQ multiplex PCR; in TCRdb, only in-frame clones are kept and a portion is missing. Of about 39,000 clones in the sample, approximately 75% were seen once. Specimen: peripheral blood. The receptors originated from a human donor in a cohort sampled during active or convalescent COVID-19. The donor label of this sample is uncertain. The CDR3 runs from the conserved cysteine through the conserved F or W. A D gene is named only where the DNA matches it firmly. Rows give clone size only sometimes, using once, few, many, or a class for an expanded clone.

>TRBV7-2|TRBJ2-7|-|TRBD2
CASSLSSGSHEQYF
TGTGCCAGCAGCTTGTCTAGCGGGAGCCACGAGCAGTACTTC
>TRBV9|TRBJ1-2|few|TRBD1
CASQRGRGQDGYTF
TGTGCCAGCCAGAGGGGCAGGGGGCAGGATGGCTACACCTTC
>TRBV19|TRBJ2-2|-|TRBD1
CASTIQGANTGELFF
TGTGCCAGCACCATACAGGGGGCCAACACCGGGGAGCTGTTTTTT
>TRBV19|TRBJ2-3|-|TRBD2
CASSISPAGGSDTQYF
TGTGCCAGTAGTATCTCCCCAGCGGGAGGTTCAGATACGCAGTATTTT
>TRBV21-1|TRBJ1-4|-|-
CASSRRGEQLFF
TGTGCCAGCAGCCGTCGCGGGGAACAACTGTTTTTT
>TRBV19|TRBJ1-6|-|-
CASSIGGRGNSPLHF
TGTGCCAGTAGTATTGGAGGCAGGGGTAATTCACCCCTCCACTTT
>TRBV7-3|TRBJ2-1|-|TRBD2
CASSLAGGNEQFF
TGTGCCAGCAGCTTAGCGGGGGGCAATGAGCAGTTCTTC
>TRBV16|TRBJ2-3|-|TRBD1
CASSFTGAGTDTQYF
TGTGCCAGCAGCTTCACAGGGGCTGGCACAGATACGCAGTATTTT
>TRBV9|TRBJ2-5|-|TRBD2
CASSPRGDQETQYF
TGTGCCAGCAGCCCCCGGGGGGACCAAGAGACCCAGTACTTC
>TRBV5-1|TRBJ2-2|-|-
CASSWSQGDGELFF
TGCGCCAGCAGCTGGTCCCAGGGTGACGGGGAGCTGTTTTTT
>TRBV19|TRBJ1-1|once|TRBD1
CASRPHGQVNTEAFF
TGTGCCAGTAGACCTCATGGACAGGTTAATACTGAAGCTTTCTTT
>TRBV5-3|TRBJ2-7|-|TRBD1
CARSPPGQGYNEQYF
TGTGCCAGAAGCCCTCCGGGACAGGGATACAACGAGCAGTACTTC
>TRBV2|TRBJ2-3|-|-
CASTVADTQYF
TGTGCCAGCACTGTCGCAGATACGCAGTATTTT
>TRBV6-5|TRBJ1-2|-|-
CASSQGWGLGGYTF
TGTGCCAGCAGCCAGGGTTGGGGGCTCGGGGGCTACACCTTC
>TRBV19|TRBJ2-6|-|-
CASSRPLGGPGANVLTF
TGTGCCAGTAGTCGTCCACTGGGGGGGCCTGGGGCCAACGTCCTGACTTTC
>TRBV7-3|TRBJ2-3|once|-
CASSLRASTDTQYF
TGTGCCAGCAGCTTAAGGGCCAGCACAGATACGCAGTATTTT
>TRBV19|TRBJ2-3|-|TRBD2
CASSTRLAGDPDTQYF
TGTGCCAGTAGTACCCGACTAGCGGGAGATCCCGATACGCAGTATTTT
>TRBV30|TRBJ1-4|-|-
CAWSVHREGEKLFF
TGTGCCTGGAGTGTACACAGGGAAGGGGAAAAACTGTTTTTT
>TRBV19|TRBJ2-2|few|TRBD1
CASSGLRTGVPGELFF
TGTGCCAGTAGTGGCCTGAGGACAGGGGTCCCCGGGGAGCTGTTTTTT
>TRBV7-2|TRBJ1-1|few|-
CASSLQDYTEAFF
TGTGCCAGCAGCCTCCAGGATTACACTGAAGCTTTCTTT
>TRBV11-3|TRBJ2-7|once|-
CASSPRTWGEQYF
TGTGCCAGCAGCCCGAGGACATGGGGCGAGCAGTACTTC
>TRBV6-5|TRBJ1-6|few|TRBD1
CASSREGAGSPLHF
TGTGCCAGCAGCCGTGAGGGGGCTGGGTCACCCCTCCACTTT
>TRBV25-1|TRBJ1-2|-|-
CASSESGGLGDYGYTF
TGTGCCAGCAGTGAATCGGGGGGGCTTGGTGACTATGGCTACACCTTC
>TRBV7-2|TRBJ1-2|-|TRBD1
CASSFRDRGRYTF
TGTGCCAGCAGTTTCCGGGACAGGGGACGCTACACCTTC
>TRBV9|TRBJ1-1|-|-
CASSPSSTGNTEAFF
TGTGCCAGCAGCCCTAGCTCGACGGGAAACACTGAAGCTTTCTTT
>TRBV6-5|TRBJ1-1|-|TRBD1
CASSYSGQAHTEAFF
TGTGCCAGCAGTTACTCTGGACAGGCCCACACTGAAGCTTTCTTT
>TRBV2|TRBJ2-4|-|-
CASSAVAKNIQYF
TGTGCCAGCAGTGCTGTAGCCAAAAACATTCAGTACTTC
>TRBV4-1|TRBJ2-1|few|-
CASSQDRFSEQFF
TGCGCCAGCAGCCAAGACCGCTTCAGTGAGCAGTTCTTC
>TRBV7-8|TRBJ2-1|-|-
CASTSDSHEQFF
TGTGCCAGCACCTCGGACAGTCATGAGCAGTTCTTC
>TRBV2|TRBJ1-2|-|-
CASKQGNYGYTF
TGTGCCAGCAAGCAGGGTAACTATGGCTACACCTTC
>TRBV28|TRBJ1-1|-|-
CASSLREVRAGAFF
TGTGCCAGCAGTTTGAGGGAAGTTCGGGCCGGAGCTTTCTTT
>TRBV2|TRBJ2-3|-|TRBD1
CASTPGQVTDTQYF
TGTGCCAGCACACCGGGACAGGTCACAGATACGCAGTATTTT
>TRBV30|TRBJ2-2|-|-
CAWRVTRSGELFF
TGTGCCTGGAGGGTCACCCGGTCCGGGGAGCTGTTTTTT
>TRBV5-1|TRBJ1-3|-|-
CASSLDTRGDTIYF
TGCGCCAGCAGCTTGGATACTCGGGGTGACACCATATATTTT
>TRBV9|TRBJ2-7|-|-
CASSPAHTPGEQYF
TGTGCCAGCAGCCCCGCACACACCCCGGGCGAGCAGTACTTC
>TRBV19|TRBJ1-2|-|TRBD1
CASSSRDRGPNYGYTF
TGTGCCAGTAGTTCCCGGGACAGGGGGCCTAACTATGGCTACACCTTC
>TRBV10-2|TRBJ2-3|-|TRBD2
CASSEPRTSGRRDTQYF
TGCGCCAGCAGTGAGCCCAGGACTAGCGGGCGGAGAGATACGCAGTATTTT
>TRBV5-5|TRBJ2-3|few|-
CASSFLGSTDTQYF
TGTGCCAGCAGCTTCCTCGGGAGCACAGATACGCAGTATTTT
>TRBV12-5|TRBJ2-3|-|-
CASGLASTDTQYF
TGTGCTAGTGGTCTAGCTAGCACAGATACGCAGTATTTT
>TRBV11-3|TRBJ2-2|-|-
CASSWLGYRGELFF
TGTGCCAGCAGCTGGCTCGGATACAGGGGGGAGCTGTTTTTT
>TRBV19|TRBJ2-2|once|-
CASMMQGDTGELFF
TGTGCCAGTATGATGCAGGGCGACACCGGGGAGCTGTTTTTT
>TRBV5-4|TRBJ2-5|few|TRBD2
CASSLGGLAETQYF
TGTGCCAGCAGCTTGGGGGGACTAGCAGAGACCCAGTACTTC
>TRBV28|TRBJ2-7|-|-
CATSLYYEQYF
TGTGCCACGTCCCTTTACTACGAGCAGTACTTC
>TRBV19|TRBJ1-2|-|-
CASSIAIGDYGYTF
TGTGCCAGTAGTATCGCGATAGGGGACTATGGCTACACCTTC
>TRBV7-2|TRBJ1-2|-|-
CASSLPGLGYGYTF
TGTGCCAGCAGCTTACCAGGGTTGGGCTATGGCTACACCTTC
>TRBV4-1|TRBJ2-7|once|TRBD2
CASSQGGSGAYEQYF
TGCGCCAGCAGCCAAGGGGGTAGCGGGGCTTACGAGCAGTACTTC
>TRBV5-1|TRBJ1-2|-|-
CASSFGSNYGYTF
TGCGCCAGCAGCTTCGGGTCAAACTATGGCTACACCTTC
>TRBV30|TRBJ1-1|-|-
CAWRETGNLLAFF
TGTGCCTGGAGGGAAACAGGGAATCTTCTAGCTTTCTTT
>TRBV5-6|TRBJ1-1|-|-
CASSLSLVDTEAFF
TGTGCCAGCAGCTTGAGCCTAGTCGACACTGAAGCTTTCTTT
>TRBV15|TRBJ2-2|few|TRBD2
CATSRDPGLAGPNTGELFF
TGTGCCACCAGCAGAGATCCTGGACTAGCGGGACCGAACACCGGGGAGCTGTTTTTT
>TRBV5-6|TRBJ2-3|-|TRBD2
CASSPRVAGARNTQYF
TGTGCCAGCAGCCCCAGGGTAGCGGGGGCTCGGAATACGCAGTATTTT
>TRBV6-5|TRBJ2-7|-|TRBD2
CASSLAGGGEQYF
TGTGCCAGCTCCCTAGCGGGAGGAGGCGAGCAGTACTTC
>TRBV5-5|TRBJ2-7|-|-
CASSFWSMEGEQYF
TGTGCCAGCAGCTTCTGGTCCATGGAGGGCGAGCAGTACTTC